The entry below describes one T cell receptor beta chain. Which antigen it targets is not known. Per-nucleotide qualities are absent, and no much larger clonotype sits a single base away. The sample belongs to a study of blood T cell repertoires in COVID-19 (dated by TCRdb to the early 2020s). Study-wide context: The collaborator samples originated in the United States, Italy and Spain and spanned the acute and convalescent phases of COVID-19. A de-identified subject ID, COVID-19 status, age in years and sex were almost always included in the sample metadata. The repertoires were released in a freely available public database meant as a resource for research on the immune response to SARS-CoV-2. The prospective study material was composed of cDNA or gDNA derived from T cells, B-cell-depleted T cells, or PBMCs. Deeply sampled blood TCRbeta repertoires from subjects exposed to, actively infected with, or recovered from COVID-19 were included in the dataset. HLA class I and class II types, where available, came from metadata supplied by the sample provider rather than from assay-based typing. Samples came from the ongoing ImmuneRACE study (first 160 participants) plus 1,254 subjects from 6 global collaborators. The paper's findings and limits, for the study overall: How much clinical and demographic metadata was included differed by source and by participant, and the metadata was provided uncurated.

In the germline V gene, CDR1 corresponds to MNHEY and CDR2 to SVGAGI. The CDR3 measures 15 amino acids from cysteine to phenylalanine. CDR3 DNA is the only sequence kept; it has 45 bases, read in frame from the first base. V lost 6 bases and J lost 5 bases, and the count of bases not matched to a germline gene is 11. Each collaborating institution followed its own protocols to collect whole blood in K2EDTA tubes. For TCRbeta analysis, collaborators shipped samples as frozen whole blood, isolated PBMCs, or DNA extracted from either of those sample types. The immunoSEQ Assay, a bias-controlled multiplex PCR, was used to amplify TCRbeta CDR3 regions from genomic DNA. On the study's bioinformatics: The number of nucleated cells in each sample was estimated by amplification of reference gene primers within the assay. Sequence reads were collapsed and filtered to measure the absolute abundance of every unique TCRbeta CDR3 rearrangement. For each sample, productive Simpson clonality was calculated as the square root of Simpson's diversity index across productive rearrangements. What TCRdb holds here is the immuneACCESS table cut down to in-frame rearrangements. Part of the clones is not present; checked against another copy, under half of the missing clones reflect an unresolved V gene, and the others are unexplained. V and J calls and clone size are as listed in that table; D and trimming were resolved from the DNA. The sample data list 130,000 to 150,000 clones, and around 87% of these were observed just once. The ten top clones hold 3% of the sample.

The material sequenced was peripheral blood. Recombination linked TRBV6-5 to TRBJ2-5, and 8 junctional nucleotides match TRBD1. The sequence derives from a woman aged 60-70 years with active COVID-19. The DNA reads as follows: TGTGCCAGCAGGCCGGACAGGGCACTGGGGGAGACCCAGTACTTC. Protein translation: CASRPDRALGETQYF.